These 6 T cell receptor beta chains were sequenced from one sample in a study of post-analysis software for immune sequencing data. Points from the study as a whole: Five TRBV segments occurring more often in patients than controls included TRBV5-6, TRBV5-1 and TRBV20-1.

Their antigen targets remain unknown. Researchers reported that TCR beta cDNA libraries carried unique molecular identifiers. In TCRdb, the PCR reads were re-called with MiXCR into one record per CDR3 protein. The sample includes 430,000 or so distinct CDR3 sequences, about 39% of them seen just once. The specimen sequenced was blood. These receptors all come from a girl between 2 and 10 years old with multiple sclerosis.

The chain couples TRBV11-2 to TRBJ2-1; 9 nucleotides line up with TRBD2. V was clipped by 4 bases and J by 3 bases; unmatched bases: 10. CDR1 and CDR2 (germline): SGHAT, FQNNGV. This CDR3 contains 17 residues. In DNA form, the CDR3 reads TGTGCCAGCAGCTCCCAGCTTAGCGGGAGAGTCTACAATGAGCAGTTCTTC. It translates to CASSSQLSGRVYNEQFF. Full variable domain (remainder filled in from reference TRBV11-2 and TRBJ2-1): EAGVAQSPRYKIIEKRQSVAFWCNPISGHATLYWYQQILGQGPKLLIQFQNNGVVDDSQLPKDRFSAERLKGVDSTLKIQPAKLEDSAVYLCASSSQLSGRVYNEQFFGPGTRLTVL.

The CDR3, as DNA: TGTGCCAGCAGTAAACAGGGATTTGGTAATCAGCCCCAGCATTTT. It yields the protein CASSKQGFGNQPQHF. This chain joins TRBV27 and TRBJ1-5, with D possibly being TRBD1 (6 bases). Trimming shortened V by 5 bases and J by 4 bases, and 15 bases separated the two germline ends. The germline gives CDR1 MNHEY, CDR2 SMNVEV (reference sequence). CDR3 length: 15 residues.

The rearrangement joins TRBV6-2 or TRBV6-3 to TRBJ2-1; tentatively, D is TRBD1 (6 bases). Deletions cut 2 bases from V and 1 base from J, with 18 bases between. This CDR3 spans 18 amino acids. The germline V gene encodes CDR1 MNHEY and CDR2 SVGEGT. The DNA for the CDR3 is TGTGCCAGCAGTTACCCCATGTCCACAGGGAGTTCCTACAATGAGCAGTTCTTC. Its protein is CASSYPMSTGSSYNEQFF.

There are a few counts of this clonotype. V is TRBV6-1 and J is TRBJ2-3, with 11 bases that match TRBD1. CDR1 and CDR2 from the germline V gene are MNHNS and SASEGT. V trimming: 6 bases; J trimming: 0 bases; junction bases outside the gene matches: 8. The CDR3 is made up of 17 amino acids. The CDR3 DNA reads TGTGCCAGCAGCGGAAAGGGACAGGGGGGAAGCACAGATACGCAGTATTTT. It yields the protein CASSGKGQGGSTDTQYF.

This chain joins TRBV29-1 and TRBJ1-2; D unclear. Germline values: CDR1 SQVTM, CDR2 ANQGSEA. Trimming shortened V by 3 bases and J by 4 bases, and 6 bases separated the two germline ends. The CDR3 loop spans 11 amino acids. In nucleotides, the CDR3 is TGCAGCGTTGAGGAATTCTATGGCTACACCTTC. Translated: CSVEEFYGYTF.

The genes are TRBV7-6 and TRBJ2-5; 8 bases fit TRBD1. CDR3 length: 16 amino acids. Germline-derived CDR1 and CDR2 are SGHVS and FNYEAQ. J was trimmed by 2 bases and V by 3 bases; bases with no gene match: 8. CDR3 nucleotides: TGTGCCAGCAGCTTGCTTGGACAGGGAGGTCAAGAGACCCAGTACTTC. Protein sequence: CASSLLGQGGQETQYF.